These T cell receptor beta chains were read from a single sample in a study of identical twins. TCRdb analysed the 5' RACE reads with MiXCR anew, one entry per CDR3 protein. There are 240,000 or so distinct CDR3 sequences in the sample; 10% to 13% occur only once, and approximately 9.1% lies in the top ten. Sequencing input: memory T cells sorted from blood. The receptor set was obtained from a man aged 45-65 years in good health. CDR3s include the opening cysteine and the closing phenylalanine or tryptophan.

14	TRBJ2-1	TRBV27	CASSLEGALNEQFF
13	TRBJ1-5	TRBV18	CASSPASNQPQHF
14	TRBJ2-7	TRBV3-1	CASSPQAGLNEQYF
13	TRBJ2-7	TRBV12-3/TRBV12-4	CASTKTGYYEQYF
15	TRBJ2-1	TRBV7-3	CASSPLAGGLSEQFF
13	TRBJ1-5	TRBV20-1	CSARDPGVQPQHF
13	TRBJ2-3	TRBV18	CASLGGLFDTQYF
14	TRBJ2-4	TRBV11-2	CASSRRDRNNIQYF
15	TRBJ2-5	TRBV7-6	CASSQQGAVRETQYF
12	TRBJ2-7	TRBV3-1	CASSQDSPEQYF
15	TRBJ2-7	TRBV6-2/TRBV6-3	CASSPRGAFSYEQYF
16	TRBJ1-5	TRBV12-3/TRBV12-4	CASSLNWGSTNQPQHF
15	TRBJ1-1	TRBV5-1	CASSLGTGLNTEAFF
16	TRBJ2-6	TRBV4-2	CASSQGDRAGANVLTF
15	TRBJ2-2	TRBV6-1	CASRTGLAGAVELFF
15	TRBJ1-5	TRBV7-8	CASSPRTVSNQPQHF
15	TRBJ1-5	TRBV20-1	CSARALGRGDQPQHF
12	TRBJ2-5	TRBV20-1	CSASGDRGTQYF
13	TRBJ2-3	TRBV4-1	CASSQVPTDTQYF
14	TRBJ2-3	TRBV20-1	CSARSREYTDTQYF
15	TRBJ1-6	TRBV27	CASSSGVSYNSPLHF
16	TRBJ2-3	TRBV15	CATSRSPTGDGDTQYF
15	TRBJ1-1	TRBV6-1	CASSVQGVLGTEAFF
18	TRBJ2-3	TRBV20-1	CSAIPLGGSGRRTDTQYF
15	TRBJ1-2	TRBV6-2/TRBV6-3	CASSSVQAGYYGYTF
11	TRBJ1-1	TRBV28	CASVSNTEAFF
16	TRBJ2-7	TRBV12-3/TRBV12-4	CASSPAGRGSSYEQYF
15	TRBJ1-6	TRBV20-1	CSARALEGNNSPLHF
12	TRBJ2-7	TRBV7-2	CASRDRGFEQYF
17	TRBJ1-5	TRBV20-1	CSARDPSSGRVGQPQHF
14	TRBJ2-3	TRBV5-4	CASGTGGSTDTQYF
14	TRBJ1-5	TRBV11-2	CASSEGTGGQPQHF
15	TRBJ2-1	TRBV28	CASSIAGGSYNEQFF
15	TRBJ2-4	TRBV4-2	CASSQDRDAANIQYF
13	TRBJ2-3	TRBV3-1	CASSPRTVYTQYF
14	TRBJ2-1	TRBV6-2/TRBV6-3	CASRKMSGLHEQFF
14	TRBJ2-7	TRBV7-2	CASSIGTHSYEQYF
14	TRBJ2-1	TRBV3-1	CASSQVVRGNEQFF
17	TRBJ2-2	TRBV7-9	CASSSPPGGGNTGELFF
15	TRBJ2-3	TRBV24-1	CATSDSPDRSDTQYF
17	TRBJ1-2	TRBV12-3/TRBV12-4	CASSLIAGDPPSYSYTF
15	TRBJ2-2	TRBV11-2	CASSLYRLATGELFF
14	TRBJ2-2	TRBV5-1	CASKEGAGTGELFF
12	TRBJ1-1	TRBV7-2	CASSSSRTEAFF
16	TRBJ1-6	TRBV27	CASSFDRGGLNSPLHF
14	TRBJ1-2	TRBV5-1	CASSLAGQDGGYTF
12	TRBJ1-4	TRBV20-1	CSAVIGNEKLFF
15	TRBJ2-2	TRBV28	CASSLSGGGSGELFF
16	TRBJ2-7	TRBV28	CATSSPTGTGVYEQYF
18	TRBJ2-7	TRBV5-1	CASSLKGATGSGRIEQYF
14	TRBJ1-1	TRBV18	CASSPPVRATEAFF
15	TRBJ1-2	TRBV10-3	CAISVSNAGAFDYTF
19	TRBJ2-7	TRBV20-1	CSARVGGWTSGRIPYEQYF
17	TRBJ1-1	TRBV5-1	CASNNAAGMGMNTEAFF
13	TRBJ2-3	TRBV12-3/TRBV12-4	CASRGTGRDTQYF
14	TRBJ1-2	TRBV4-3	CASSQGGGSYGYTF
17	TRBJ1-2	TRBV10-3	CAISAGTGKEGNYGYTF
19	TRBJ2-3	TRBV11-2	CASSSPRKREGWGTDTQYF
15	TRBJ2-1	TRBV21-1	CASSKVLAGINEQFF
13	TRBJ1-5	TRBV5-6	CASSFGTGGPQHF